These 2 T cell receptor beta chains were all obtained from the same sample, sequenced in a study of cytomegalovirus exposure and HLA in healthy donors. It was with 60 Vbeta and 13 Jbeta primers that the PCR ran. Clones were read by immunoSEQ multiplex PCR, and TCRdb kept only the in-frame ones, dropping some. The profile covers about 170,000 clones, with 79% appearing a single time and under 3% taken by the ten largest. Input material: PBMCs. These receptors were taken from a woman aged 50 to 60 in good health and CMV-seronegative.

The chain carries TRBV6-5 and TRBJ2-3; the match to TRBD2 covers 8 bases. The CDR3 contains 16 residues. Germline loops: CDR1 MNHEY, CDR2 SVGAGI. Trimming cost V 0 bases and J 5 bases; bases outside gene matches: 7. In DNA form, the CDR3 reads TGTGCCAGCAGTTACTCCTTACTAGCGGTTGGAGATACGCAGTATTTT. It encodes CASSYSLLAVGDTQYF.

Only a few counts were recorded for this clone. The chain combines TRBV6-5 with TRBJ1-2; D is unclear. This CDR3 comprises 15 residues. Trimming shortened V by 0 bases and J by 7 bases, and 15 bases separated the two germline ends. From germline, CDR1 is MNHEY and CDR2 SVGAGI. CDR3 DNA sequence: TGTGCCAGCAGTTACTCAACCGGGAGCGACGGTGGCTACACCTTC. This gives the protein CASSYSTGSDGGYTF.